The 31 T cell receptor beta chains reported below all come from one sample, sequenced in a study of T cell changes during pregnancy in multiple sclerosis. Sequencing was performed with immunoSEQ multiplex PCR; in TCRdb, only in-frame clones are kept and a portion is missing. Of 20,000 to 25,000 clones listed, around nine tenths are singletons. The sequenced sample was CD8+ T cells from peripheral blood mononuclear cells, obtained in the first trimester of pregnancy. The receptors shown here come from a female donor with multiple sclerosis, enrolled in a pregnancy study.

The CDR3 DNA reads as TGTGCCAACTCCAAGGGACTAGCGGGAGGAGAGACCCAGTACTTC. Amino acids: CANSKGLAGGETQYF. This chain joins TRBV2 and TRBJ2-5; 15 bases are shared with TRBD2. Germline CDR1 is SNHLY and CDR2 is FYNNEI. The CDR3 totals 15 residues. V lost 10 bases and J lost 4; bases outside the gene matches: 7.

The chain employs TRBV4-3 and TRBJ2-7; TRBD2 matches 7 bases. The CDR3 spans 16 residues. Per germline, CDR1 LGHNA and CDR2 YSLEER. J gave up 0 bases and V 0 bases, and 5 bases lay outside the gene matches. The CDR3 region is CASSQDLGGSSYEQYF. DNA of the CDR3: TGCGCCAGCAGCCAAGATTTGGGCGGGAGCTCCTACGAGCAGTACTTC.

V is TRBV6-5 and J is TRBJ2-7, with 12 bases aligning to TRBD2. Trimming at V came to 0 bases and at J to 4 bases, leaving 4 bases not matched to a gene. Germline V gene lookup returns CDR1 MNHEY and CDR2 SVGAGI. This CDR3 has 16 amino acids. The CDR3, as DNA: TGTGCCAGCAGTTACTCAAGACTAGCGGGAGATTACGAGCAGTACTTC. Protein product: CASSYSRLAGDYEQYF.

The rearrangement joins TRBV4-3 to TRBJ1-2, with no clear D. Per germline, CDR1 LGHNA and CDR2 YSLEER. The ends were cut back, 1 base at V and 4 bases at J, with 13 bases in the middle. The CDR3 loop spans 15 amino acids. The CDR3 DNA reads TGCGCCAGCAGCCAAGGGTTGGAGGAGACCTATGGCTACACCTTC. This encodes CASSQGLEETYGYTF.

The chain joins TRBV13 to TRBJ2-7, with TRBD1 matching over 7 bases. The junction had 5 bases not matched to a gene; V was cut back by 5 bases and J by 1 base. The CDR3 covers 14 residues. In germline, CDR1 is PRHDT, CDR2 FYEKMQ (reference sequence). The CDR3 protein is CASSGRQGSYEQYF. The CDR3 nucleotides read TGTGCCAGCAGCGGACGACAGGGTTCCTACGAGCAGTACTTC.

Only one count was recorded for this clone. This chain links TRBV19 with TRBJ1-1; 9 bases align to TRBD1. Germline V gives CDR1 LNHDA, CDR2 SQIVND (reference sequence). The junction had 8 bases not matched to a gene; V was cut back by 5 bases and J by 4 bases. This CDR3 comprises 15 residues. The CDR3 nucleotides read TGTGCCAGTAGTTTTACAGGGGGCGAGATCACTGAAGCTTTCTTT. Amino acids: CASSFTGGEITEAFF.

Turning to this clone: The germline gene is not matched at one end of the junction; a read error may be the cause. The rearrangement uses TRBV7-6 and TRBJ2-7, with TRBD2 matching 9 bases. The CDR3 has 14 amino acids. Looked up from germline, CDR1 is SGHVS and CDR2 is FNYEAQ. Written as DNA, the CDR3 is TGTGCCAGCGCCGCGGGAGGGCCCTCCAACGAGCAGTACTTC. Its translation is CASAAGGPSNEQYF.

The chain employs TRBV9 and TRBJ2-3; D is perhaps TRBD1 (5 bases). Germline V gene sequence: CDR1 SGDLS, CDR2 YYNGEE. This CDR3 region has 15 residues. V was pared by 2 bases and J by 3 bases, with 13 bases between. Here the CDR3 DNA reads TGTGCCAGCAGCGTTAGCAGGGTGGGGACAGATACGCAGTATTTT. It specifies CASSVSRVGTDTQYF.

This chain connects TRBV5-6 to TRBJ2-5; 9 bases agree with TRBD2. The germline CDR1 and CDR2 sequences are SGHDT and YYEEEE. V shed 1 base and J 7 bases; nucleotides not matched to a gene: 2. The CDR3 runs to 13 residues. CDR3 protein: CASSLNSGRTQYF. The CDR3, as DNA: TGTGCCAGCAGCTTGAATAGCGGGAGGACCCAGTACTTC. The full variable domain, completed using reference TRBV5-6 and TRBJ2-5, is DAGVTQSPTHLIKTRGQQVTLRCSPKSGHDTVSWYQQALGQGPQFIFQYYEEEERQRGNFPDRFSGHQFPNYSSELNVNALLLGDSALYLCASSLNSGRTQYFGPGTRLLVL.

This clone is a singleton in its sample. The chain combines TRBV18 with TRBJ2-7; D might be TRBD1 (5 bases). Trimming pared 0 bases from V and 0 bases from J, leaving 15 bases between. The germline gives CDR1 KGHSH, CDR2 LQKENI. The length of the CDR3 is 17 residues. CDR3 protein: CASSPPGLPPSSYEQYF. CDR3 nucleotides: TGTGCCAGCTCACCACCGGGGCTCCCACCAAGCTCCTACGAGCAGTACTTC.

This sequence joins TRBV7-2 and TRBJ2-5; no clear D gene. This CDR3 spans 12 amino acids. Per germline, CDR1 SGHTA and CDR2 FQGNSA. Trimming cost V 6 bases and J 5 bases, with 10 bases left between them. CDR3 loop: CASSHKLETQYF. The CDR3 DNA reads TGTGCCAGCAGTCACAAATTGGAGACCCAGTACTTC. Full variable domain (outside the CDR3, taken from reference TRBV7-2 and TRBJ2-5): GAGVSQSPSNKVTEKGKDVELRCDPISGHTALYWYRQSLGQGLEFLIYFQGNSAPDKSGLPSDRFSAERTGGSVSTLTIQRTQQEDSAVYLCASSHKLETQYFGPGTRLLVL.

V usage is TRBV5-1 and J usage is TRBJ2-5, with D possibly being TRBD2 (5 bases). The CDR3 is made up of 14 amino acids. Trimming removed 4 bases from V and 5 bases from J, with 15 bases in between. Germline V gene sequence: CDR1 SGHRS, CDR2 YFSETQ. CDR3: CASSHIPGMETQYF. The CDR3 region has the DNA TGCGCCAGCAGCCATATCCCGGGGATGGAGACCCAGTACTTC.

The chain links TRBV19 to TRBJ2-1; the match to TRBD2 covers 8 bases. This CDR3 comprises 16 residues. V shed 3 bases and J 3 bases; nucleotides not matched to a gene: 7. In germline, CDR1 is LNHDA, CDR2 SQIVND (reference sequence). This CDR3 reads CASSMAGGQFYNEQFF. DNA for the CDR3: TGTGCCAGTAGTATGGCGGGAGGTCAATTCTACAATGAGCAGTTCTTC.

This chain joins TRBV30 and TRBJ2-3, with 7 bases matching TRBD2. The V gene's germline CDR1 is GTSNPN and CDR2 SVGIG (reference sequence). The CDR3 runs to 14 residues. V lost 5 bases, J lost 0 bases, and 5 bases stayed unmatched. CDR3 sequence (DNA): TGTGCCTGGGAAGCGGGAACTAGCACAGATACGCAGTATTTT. Translating gives CAWEAGTSTDTQYF.

V usage is TRBV4-2 and J usage is TRBJ2-1; D may be TRBD2 (6 bases). Trimming took off 0 bases at V and 8 bases at J, with 14 bases between the two ends. The CDR3 is 15 amino acids. The V gene's germline CDR1 is LGHNA and CDR2 YNFKEQ. The CDR3 sequence is CASSQEEGKSDEQFF. DNA of the CDR3: TGTGCCAGCAGCCAAGAGGAGGGGAAAAGCGATGAGCAGTTCTTC.

The chain combines TRBV9 with TRBJ1-2, with D maybe TRBD1 (5 bases). The CDR3 is made up of 14 amino acids. Trimming left V 3 bases short and J 6 bases short, with 15 bases between. Germline-derived CDR1 and CDR2 are SGDLS and YYNGEE. CDR3 amino acids: CASSEDREYDGYTF. In DNA form, the CDR3 reads TGTGCCAGCAGCGAAGACAGAGAATATGATGGCTACACCTTC. Filled out from reference TRBV9 and TRBJ1-2, the complete variable domain reads DSGVTQTPKHLITATGQRVTLRCSPRSGDLSVYWYQQSLDQGLQFLIQYYNGEERAKGNILERFSAQQFPDLHSELNLSSLELGDSALYFCASSEDREYDGYTFGSGTRLTVV.

V gene TRBV7-2 combines with J gene TRBJ2-1; D possibly corresponds to TRBD2 (6 bases). The V gene's germline CDR1 is SGHTA and CDR2 FQGNSA. CDR3 length: 13 amino acids. Trimming left V 3 bases short and J 8 bases short, with 11 bases between. In DNA form, the CDR3 reads TGTGCCAGCAGCTTTCGGGGGTTCGATGAGCAGTTCTTC. This translates into CASSFRGFDEQFF.

The chain uses TRBV9 and TRBJ2-5; 15 bases are a match to TRBD2. CDR1 SGDLS and CDR2 YYNGEE come from the germline V gene. The J segment lost 5 bases and the V segment lost 4 bases, leaving 12 bases of the junction unmatched. The CDR3 length is 18 residues. The CDR3 region is CASSPSGTSGRRDETQYF. In DNA form, the CDR3 reads TGTGCCAGCAGCCCTTCCGGGACTAGCGGGAGGAGGGACGAGACCCAGTACTTC. The whole variable domain, filled in from reference TRBV9 and TRBJ2-5, reads DSGVTQTPKHLITATGQRVTLRCSPRSGDLSVYWYQQSLDQGLQFLIQYYNGEERAKGNILERFSAQQFPDLHSELNLSSLELGDSALYFCASSPSGTSGRRDETQYFGPGTRLLVL.

V and J are TRBV5-1 and TRBJ1-2, with 9 bases aligning to TRBD1. There are 16 residues in the CDR3. Germline trimming cut 3 bases from V and 4 bases from J; bases unmatched to any gene: 10. Germline V gene sequence: CDR1 SGHRS, CDR2 YFSETQ. The CDR3 region is CASSSGDRAGRYGYTF. CDR3 coding DNA: TGCGCCAGCAGCTCCGGGGACAGGGCGGGCCGCTATGGCTACACCTTC.

The chain links TRBV19 to TRBJ2-7; D is perhaps TRBD1 (6 bases). V was cut by 6 bases and J by 5 bases, with 17 bases left in between. Germline assignment: CDR1 LNHDA and CDR2 SQIVND (reference sequence). This CDR3 comprises 14 residues. This CDR3 reads CASRPLGARDEQYF. The CDR3 DNA reads TGTGCCAGTAGACCTCTGGGGGCGCGGGACGAGCAGTACTTC.

The chain couples TRBV7-2 to TRBJ1-5; D remains ambiguous. V gave up 1 base and J gave up 3 bases, with 13 bases separating them. Per germline, CDR1 SGHTA and CDR2 FQGNSA. The CDR3 extends over 16 amino acids. The CDR3 sequence: CASSLELRQANQPQHF. As DNA, the CDR3 is TGTGCCAGCAGCTTAGAGTTACGGCAGGCCAATCAGCCCCAGCATTTT.

This clone was detected a few times. The genes are TRBV7-9 and TRBJ2-7, with TRBD1 identical over 8 bases. Germline V gene data show CDR1 as SEHNR and CDR2 as FQNEAQ (reference sequence). The CDR3 is 16 residues long. With V trimmed by 5 bases and J by 7 bases, 16 bases remained unmatched. The CDR3 bases are TGTGCCAGCAGCGCCCCAGGGGGCGCTCGGGTCGATGAGCAGTACTTC. This codes for CASSAPGGARVDEQYF.

This chain joins TRBV27 and TRBJ2-7; 9 bases agree with TRBD2. Germline V gene sequence: CDR1 MNHEY, CDR2 SMNVEV (reference sequence). Unmatched junction bases numbered 5, after V lost 2 bases and J lost 0 bases. The CDR3 has 16 residues. CDR3 DNA sequence: TGTGCCAGCAGTTTACGGGGACTAGCCCCCTCCTACGAGCAGTACTTC. This codes for CASSLRGLAPSYEQYF.

The gene calls are TRBV27 and TRBJ2-7; 8 bases agree with TRBD1. CDR1 MNHEY and CDR2 SMNVEV come from the germline V gene (reference sequence). The CDR3 covers 14 residues. J lost 5 bases, V lost 7 bases, and 10 bases had no gene match. The CDR3 DNA is TGTGCCAGCAACCCTAGACAGGGGTCCCACGAGCAGTACTTC. Translating gives CASNPRQGSHEQYF.

This clone was recorded only once. The CDR3 DNA sequence: TGTGCCAGCAGTTACTTCGGGAGTTATAGCATTCAGTACTTC. Translated: CASSYFGSYSIQYF. The gene calls are TRBV6-5 and TRBJ2-4; tentative D call: TRBD2 (6 bases). Germline CDR1 reads MNHEY; CDR2 reads SVGAGI. This CDR3 contains 14 residues. Trimming pared 1 base from V and 9 bases from J, leaving 13 bases between.

The chain joins TRBV7-2 to TRBJ2-1; D is possibly TRBD2 (5 bases). There are 14 residues in the CDR3. Germline V gives CDR1 SGHTA, CDR2 FQGNSA. The V end lost 5 bases, the J end lost 4 bases, and 12 bases lay between the germline ends. The CDR3 DNA reads as TGTGCCAGCAGCCCCGTCGGGATTTACAATGAGCAGTTCTTC. Protein product: CASSPVGIYNEQFF.

This clone was observed a single time. The chain combines TRBV15 with TRBJ2-5, with 10 bases that match TRBD2. Germline CDR1 is LNHNV and CDR2 is YYDKDF (reference sequence). The length of the CDR3 is 19 residues. V lost 6 bases to trimming and J lost 5 bases; unmatched junction nucleotides: 21. CDR3 bases: TGTGCCACCAGTGTTCGGGAATTGGAGTCTAGCGGGAGCTGGGAGACCCAGTACTTC. Translated, it gives CATSVRELESSGSWETQYF.

This clone appeared a single time. This chain uses TRBV28 with TRBJ2-3, with TRBD1 identical over 10 bases. CDR3 length equals 17 residues. The J segment lost 2 bases and the V segment lost 2 bases, leaving 7 bases of the junction unmatched. Germline V gene data show CDR1 as MDHEN and CDR2 as SYDVKM. The CDR3 coding sequence is TGTGCCAGCAGTTTAGGGACAGGGGTCGCCTTCACAGATACGCAGTATTTT. Its translation is CASSLGTGVAFTDTQYF.

The V and J genes are TRBV5-6 and TRBJ1-5; D not certain. Trimming left V 1 base short and J 0 bases short, with 8 bases between. Germline-derived CDR1 and CDR2 are SGHDT and YYEEEE. The CDR3 is 15 amino acids. The CDR3 loop reads CASSLSGYSNQPQHF. The CDR3 region has the DNA TGTGCCAGCAGCTTGTCGGGATATAGCAATCAGCCCCAGCATTTT.

The V call is TRBV18, the J call TRBJ2-7; D is unclear. CDR1 and CDR2 (germline): KGHSH, LQKENI. Trimming pared 3 bases from V and 5 bases from J, leaving 20 bases between. The CDR3 totals 16 residues. The CDR3 sequence is CASSPRDINRVHEQYF. DNA of the CDR3: TGTGCCAGCTCACCCCGCGATATAAACAGAGTCCACGAGCAGTACTTC.

The J gene is TRBJ2-7, the V gene TRBV5-1; D may be TRBD1 (6 bases). This CDR3 is 16 amino acids long. The germline V gene encodes CDR1 SGHRS and CDR2 YFSETQ. Trimming removed 0 bases at V and 0 bases at J, with 13 bases between. This CDR3 is CASSLARTVPSYEQYF. The DNA of the CDR3 is TGCGCCAGCAGCTTGGCCAGGACAGTCCCCTCCTACGAGCAGTACTTC.